The rows below give T cell receptor beta chains drawn from one sample of a study of cytomegalovirus exposure and HLA in healthy donors. Repertoires were generated with immunoSEQ multiplex PCR, while TCRdb's copy carries only in-frame clones and drops some. Of more than 150,000 clones detected, 81% appear once; the ten largest clones hold roughly 1.4%. The sequenced material came from PBMCs. All receptors come from a man aged 45-60 years in good health and CMV-seropositive. Both conserved end residues are part of each CDR3. Fields, in order: V gene, J gene, D gene, clone size, CDR3 DNA, CDR3 protein. A D gene is named only where the DNA matches it firmly. Only part of the rows carry a size: once, few, many, or a class if the clone is expanded.

v_gene: TRBV5-1
j_gene: TRBJ1-2
d_gene: NA
abundance: NA
CDR3nt: TGCGCCAGCAGCTTGGCCGGGGTTAATGGCTACACCTTC
CDR3aa: CASSLAGVNGYTF

v_gene: TRBV19
j_gene: TRBJ2-2
d_gene: NA
abundance: NA
CDR3nt: TGTGCCAGTAGTATAGGGCCGGGAACCGGGGAGCTGTTTTTT
CDR3aa: CASSIGPGTGELFF

v_gene: TRBV2
j_gene: TRBJ2-2
d_gene: TRBD2
abundance: once
CDR3nt: TGTGCCAGCAGTCGGACTAGCTCCGGGGAGCTGTTTTTT
CDR3aa: CASSRTSSGELFF

v_gene: TRBV7-2
j_gene: TRBJ2-1
d_gene: NA
abundance: NA
CDR3nt: TGTGCCAGCAGCTTAAACAGAGGGTCCTACAATGAGCAGTTCTTC
CDR3aa: CASSLNRGSYNEQFF

v_gene: TRBV5-6
j_gene: TRBJ2-7
d_gene: TRBD1
abundance: NA
CDR3nt: TGTGCCAGCAGCCGACAGGGGTCCTACGAGCAGTACTTC
CDR3aa: CASSRQGSYEQYF

v_gene: TRBV11-2
j_gene: TRBJ2-1
d_gene: TRBD2
abundance: NA
CDR3nt: TGTGCCAGCAGCTTTAACGCGGGAGGGAGCTCCTACAATGAGCAGTTCTTC
CDR3aa: CASSFNAGGSSYNEQFF

v_gene: TRBV15
j_gene: TRBJ1-5
d_gene: TRBD1
abundance: NA
CDR3nt: TGTGCCACCAGCAGTGACAGGGGAGCGACTCAGCCCCAGCATTTT
CDR3aa: CATSSDRGATQPQHF

v_gene: TRBV4-1
j_gene: TRBJ2-3
d_gene: TRBD1
abundance: NA
CDR3nt: TGCGCCAGCAGCCAACCGACAGGGGCAGATACGCAGTATTTT
CDR3aa: CASSQPTGADTQYF

v_gene: TRBV9
j_gene: TRBJ2-2
d_gene: NA
abundance: NA
CDR3nt: TGTGCCAGCAGCTCTTTTGGGGCTATGGATACCGGGGAGCTGTTTTTT
CDR3aa: CASSSFGAMDTGELFF

v_gene: TRBV5-1
j_gene: TRBJ2-1
d_gene: NA
abundance: NA
CDR3nt: TGCGCCAGCAGCTTGGGGGGCTTAAATGAGCAGTTCTTC
CDR3aa: CASSLGGLNEQFF